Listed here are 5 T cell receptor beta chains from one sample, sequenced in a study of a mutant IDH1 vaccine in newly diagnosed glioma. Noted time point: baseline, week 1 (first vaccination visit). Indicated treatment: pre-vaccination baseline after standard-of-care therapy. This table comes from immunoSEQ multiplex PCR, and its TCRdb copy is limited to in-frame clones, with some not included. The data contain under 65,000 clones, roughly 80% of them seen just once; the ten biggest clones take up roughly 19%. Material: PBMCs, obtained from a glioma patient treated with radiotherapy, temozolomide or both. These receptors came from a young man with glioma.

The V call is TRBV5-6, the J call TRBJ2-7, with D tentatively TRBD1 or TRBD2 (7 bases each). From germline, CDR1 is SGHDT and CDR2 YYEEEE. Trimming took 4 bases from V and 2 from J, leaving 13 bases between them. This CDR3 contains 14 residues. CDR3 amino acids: CASSGGDSPYEQYF. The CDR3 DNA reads TGTGCCAGCAGCGGGGGGGACAGCCCCTACGAGCAGTACTTC.

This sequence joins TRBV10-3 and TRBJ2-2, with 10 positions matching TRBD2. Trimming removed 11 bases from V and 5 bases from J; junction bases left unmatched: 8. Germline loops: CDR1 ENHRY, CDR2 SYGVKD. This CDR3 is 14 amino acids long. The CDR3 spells CASKRGGETGELFF. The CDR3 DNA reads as TGTGCCTCAAAGCGGGGGGGCGAAACCGGGGAGCTGTTTTTT.

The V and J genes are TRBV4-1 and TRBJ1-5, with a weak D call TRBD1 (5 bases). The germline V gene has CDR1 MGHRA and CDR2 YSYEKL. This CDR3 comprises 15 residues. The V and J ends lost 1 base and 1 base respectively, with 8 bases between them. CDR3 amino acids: CASSQGGVSNQPQHF. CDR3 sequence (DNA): TGCGCCAGCAGCCAAGGGGGGGTGAGCAATCAGCCCCAGCATTTT.

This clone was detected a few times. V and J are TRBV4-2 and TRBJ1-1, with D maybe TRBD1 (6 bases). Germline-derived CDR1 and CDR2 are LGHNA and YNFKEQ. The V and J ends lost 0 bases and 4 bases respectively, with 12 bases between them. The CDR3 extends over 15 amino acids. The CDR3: CASSQDGSRGTEAFF. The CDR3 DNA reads TGTGCCAGCAGCCAAGATGGATCCAGGGGCACTGAAGCTTTCTTT.

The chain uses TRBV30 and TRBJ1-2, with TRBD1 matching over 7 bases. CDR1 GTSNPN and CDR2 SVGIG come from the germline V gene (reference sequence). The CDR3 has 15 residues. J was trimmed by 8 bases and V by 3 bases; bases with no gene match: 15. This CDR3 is CAWSPLTQGVGGYTF. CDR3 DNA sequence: TGTGCCTGGAGCCCGCTAACCCAGGGGGTGGGGGGCTACACCTTC.